Presented here are 26 T cell receptor beta chains from one specimen sequenced in a study of regulatory T cells in long-lasting Graves disease. Building of the TCR beta libraries involved iRepertoire HTBI primers and Arm-PCR of CDR3 regions. TCRdb called the multiplex PCR reads again in MiXCR, with one record for every CDR3 protein. The sample consists of roughly 440,000 distinct CDR3 sequences, about a sixth of them appearing once. This sample's time point: newly diagnosed GD, antithyroid drugs for less than 3 months. After RNA was extracted from PBMCs, the TCR library was made from it. The data were also submitted as part of a second study, on T cells in Graves' hyperthyroidism and ophthalmopathy.

The sequences come from peripheral blood mononuclear cells (PBMCs), collected at new diagnosis, from a patient treated with antithyroid drugs. The receptor source for this set is a woman aged 18-29 years with Graves disease.

Comments on this clonotype: Just one base apart from a much larger clone, this may be a read error. The CDR3: CTSSLQGDNEQFF. CDR3 sequence (DNA): TGTACCAGCAGCCTTCAGGGGGACAATGAGCAGTTCTTC. The V gene is TRBV28, the J gene TRBJ2-7, with 7 bases matching TRBD1. The DNA end is more similar to TRBJ2-1, so the J call may be wrong. This CDR3 is built from 13 residues. Per the germline V gene, CDR1 is MDHEN and CDR2 is SYDVKM.

This clonotype was counted a few times. The J gene is TRBJ2-2, the V gene TRBV2; 9 bases align to TRBD2. In germline, CDR1 is SNHLY, CDR2 FYNNEI. V was clipped by 6 bases and J by 5 bases; unmatched bases: 10. CDR3 length equals 16 residues. The CDR3 spells CASRAGLADGTGELFF. The CDR3 bases are TGTGCCAGCAGGGCGGGACTAGCCGATGGGACCGGGGAGCTGTTTTTT.

The sample holds many counts of this clonotype. This chain connects TRBV7-3 to TRBJ2-7; no firm D call. V lost 5 bases, J lost 1 base, and 12 bases lay in between. Germline CDR1 is SGHTA and CDR2 is FQGTGA. The CDR3 length is 14 residues. Written as DNA, the CDR3 is TGTGCCAGCAGCCCATCCGCCTCGTCCTACGAGCAGTACTTC. Protein product: CASSPSASSYEQYF.

The CDR3 region has the DNA TGTGCCAGTAGTATATGGCGGGTTAAGAACACCGGGGAGCTGTTTTTT. Translating gives CASSIWRVKNTGELFF. V is TRBV19 and J is TRBJ2-2; tentative D call: TRBD2 (5 bases). The V end lost 2 bases, the J end lost 1 base, and 11 bases lay between the germline ends. The CDR3 is made up of 16 amino acids. Per germline, CDR1 LNHDA and CDR2 SQIVND (reference sequence).

This clonotype came up many times. The junction departs from the called germline gene at one end, perhaps through a read error. This sequence joins TRBV10-3 and TRBJ2-7; TRBD2 matches at 12 bases. This CDR3 spans 14 amino acids. The germline gives CDR1 ENHRY, CDR2 SYGVKD. The CDR3 here is CAITETSGRYEQYF. Written as DNA, the CDR3 is TGTGCCATCACTGAGACTAGCGGGAGATACGAGCAGTACTTC.

This clonotype was detected only a few times. The chain is built from TRBV20-1 and TRBJ1-2; D may be TRBD1 (5 bases). Germline V gives CDR1 DFQATT, CDR2 SNEGSKA (reference sequence). V was trimmed by 1 base and J by 0 bases, leaving 9 bases between them. This CDR3 has 14 amino acids. As DNA, the CDR3 is TGCAGTGCTAGAGGGGGCGGAGCTAACTATGGCTACACCTTC. This sequence encodes CSARGGGANYGYTF.

This clonotype has at least ten counts. The gene calls are TRBV20-1 and TRBJ2-3, with 8 bases that match TRBD1. V lost 6 bases, J lost 6 bases, and 8 bases stayed unmatched. The CDR3 covers 13 residues. Germline CDR1 and CDR2: DFQATT and SNEGSKA (reference sequence). This CDR3 is CSAHDRGPDTQYF. The CDR3 DNA sequence: TGCAGTGCCCACGACAGGGGCCCCGATACGCAGTATTTT.

This clonotype was found a few times. This chain connects TRBV20-1 to TRBJ1-1; 7 bases line up with TRBD1. The CDR3 spans 14 residues. The J segment lost 10 bases and the V segment lost 1 base, leaving 12 bases of the junction unmatched. Germline V gene data show CDR1 as DFQATT and CDR2 as SNEGSKA (reference sequence). Here the CDR3 DNA reads TGCAGTGCTAGAGCGAGTGCGGCAGGGGGTTCAGCTTTCTTT. Translated, it gives CSARASAAGGSAFF.

As for this clonotype: This clone may be a read error of a much larger clone one base away. The rearrangement joins TRBV6-1 to TRBJ2-3; D remains ambiguous. Germline values: CDR1 MNHNS, CDR2 SASEGT. The CDR3 is made up of 12 amino acids. V was cut by 8 bases and J by 5 bases, with 11 bases left in between. As DNA, the CDR3 is TGTGCCAGCGGCACAATGGGAGATACGCAGTATTTT. It translates to CASGTMGDTQYF.

The rearrangement uses TRBV15 and TRBJ2-3, with D unresolved. CDR1 is LNHNV and CDR2 is YYDKDF in the germline V gene (reference sequence). The V end lost 0 bases, the J end lost 6 bases, and 4 bases lay between the germline ends. This CDR3 is 12 amino acids long. The CDR3 nucleotides read TGTGCCACCAGCAGAGATGGGGATACGCAGTATTTT. Its translation is CATSRDGDTQYF.

The CDR3 region has the DNA TGTGCCAGCAGTTATCGTCGACAGGGCAACACCGGGGAGCTGTTTTTT. Translation gives CASSYRRQGNTGELFF. The gene calls are TRBV6-2 or TRBV6-3 and TRBJ2-2, with 7 nucleotides matching TRBD1. This CDR3 has 16 residues. Germline lookup yields CDR1 MNHEY and CDR2 SVGEGT. V was pared by 3 bases and J by 2 bases, with 6 bases of the junction left unmatched.

V usage is TRBV13 and J usage is TRBJ1-2; TRBD1 matches 7 bases. The CDR3 has 15 amino acids. CDR1 PRHDT and CDR2 FYEKMQ come from the germline V gene (reference sequence). V shed 5 bases, J shed 6 bases, and the junction held 12 bases outside the gene matches. As DNA, the CDR3 is TGTGCCAGCAGCCTCGGACAGGCCCTTAGCGATGGCTACACCTTC. This translates into CASSLGQALSDGYTF.

As concerns this clonotype: Sequence at one end of the junction differs from germline and may be a read error. The chain has TRBV3-1 and TRBJ1-5, with 8 bases matching TRBD1. In germline, CDR1 is LGHDT, CDR2 YNNKEL (reference sequence). This CDR3 is built from 15 residues. The CDR3 loop is CASGQAGQANQPQHF. CDR3 nucleotide sequence: TGTGCCAGCGGCCAAGCGGGACAGGCCAATCAGCCCCAGCATTTT.

In this sample, this clonotype turned up many times. The genes are TRBV5-1 and TRBJ2-1; 10 bases map to TRBD2. V lost 2 bases, J lost 7 bases, and 6 bases stayed unmatched. In germline, CDR1 is SGHRS, CDR2 YFSETQ. The CDR3 has 15 residues. The CDR3 nucleotides read TGCGCCAGCAGCTTTATAGCGGGAGGTGGTAATGAGCAGTTCTTC. This translates into CASSFIAGGGNEQFF.

This clonotype has ten or more counts. The chain joins TRBV20-1 to TRBJ2-7, with a possible D match to TRBD2 (5 bases). The CDR3 is 14 amino acids. Germline loops: CDR1 DFQATT, CDR2 SNEGSKA (reference sequence). With 0 bases removed from V and 0 bases from J, the gap between germline ends came to 9 bases. This CDR3 is CSARDAGNSYEQYF. CDR3 nucleotide sequence: TGCAGTGCTAGAGATGCCGGGAACTCCTACGAGCAGTACTTC.

V is TRBV5-1 and J is TRBJ2-2; no clear D gene. V was clipped by 0 bases and J by 7 bases, with 4 bases between them. The CDR3 has 12 residues. CDR1 is SGHRS and CDR2 is YFSETQ in the germline V gene. This CDR3 reads CASSLEVGELFF. The CDR3 coding sequence is TGCGCCAGCAGCTTGGAGGTCGGGGAGCTGTTTTTT. The full variable domain, its missing parts supplied by reference TRBV5-1 and TRBJ2-2, is KAGVTQTPRYLIKTRGQQVTLSCSPISGHRSVSWYQQTPGQGLQFLFEYFSETQRNKGNFPGRFSGRQFSNSRSEMNVSTLELGDSALYLCASSLEVGELFFGEGSRLTVL.

Many counts were recorded for this clonotype. The chain has TRBV28 and TRBJ1-5, with a tentative D call TRBD1 (5 bases). CDR3 length: 17 residues. Trimming pared 3 bases from V and 1 base from J, leaving 16 bases between. CDR1 and CDR2 from the germline V gene are MDHEN and SYDVKM. CDR3: CASSFRQGDRSNQPQHF. The CDR3 DNA reads TGTGCCAGCAGTTTTAGGCAGGGTGATCGGAGCAATCAGCCCCAGCATTTT.

The rearrangement joins TRBV12-3 or TRBV12-4 to TRBJ1-4, with TRBD1 as a possible D gene (6 bases). V was clipped by 2 bases and J by 11 bases, with 12 bases between them. This CDR3 has 13 amino acids. The CDR3 sequence: CASSLSGGHKLFF. The CDR3 bases are TGTGCCAGCAGTTTATCGGGGGGGCATAAACTGTTTTTT.

The table lists this clonotype with a count of one. The chain links TRBV15 to TRBJ2-7; 15 positions agree with TRBD2. The CDR3 spans 15 residues. Unmatched junction bases numbered 4, after V lost 4 bases and J lost 6 bases. The germline V gene encodes CDR1 LNHNV and CDR2 YYDKDF (reference sequence). The CDR3 here is CATSTPGLAGGEQYF. Written as DNA, the CDR3 is TGTGCCACCAGCACCCCGGGACTAGCGGGAGGCGAGCAGTACTTC.

Many counts were recorded for this clonotype. The chain recombines TRBV6-2 or TRBV6-3 with TRBJ2-2, with 9 bases identical to TRBD2. Germline V gives CDR1 MNHEY, CDR2 SVGEGT. The CDR3 spans 15 residues. V lost 7 bases, J lost 4 bases, and 7 bases stayed unmatched. The CDR3 is CASNIAGAGTGELFF. The CDR3 bases are TGTGCCAGCAATATAGCGGGAGCGGGCACCGGGGAGCTGTTTTTT.

This clonotype was seen repeatedly, ten times or more. This sequence joins TRBV27 and TRBJ2-1; 8 bases match TRBD2. This CDR3 is 15 amino acids long. Per the germline V gene, CDR1 is MNHEY and CDR2 is SMNVEV (reference sequence). J gave up 7 bases and V 7 bases, and 12 bases lay outside the gene matches. The CDR3 here is CASTKAGAPRNEQFF. The CDR3, as DNA: TGTGCCAGCACCAAAGCGGGAGCCCCGCGGAATGAGCAGTTCTTC.

This clonotype was seen at least ten times. This rearrangement joins TRBV28 to TRBJ2-5; D is perhaps TRBD1 or TRBD2 (5 bases each). The CDR3 contains 12 residues. Germline CDR1 and CDR2: MDHEN and SYDVKM. Trimming took off 7 bases at V and 5 bases at J, with 11 bases between the two ends. CDR3 residues: CASTQWGETQYF. CDR3 bases: TGTGCCAGCACTCAGTGGGGGGAGACCCAGTACTTC.

This clonotype was picked up many times. The chain carries TRBV20-1 and TRBJ2-7; D is undetermined. There are 16 residues in the CDR3. CDR1 is DFQATT, CDR2 SNEGSKA, per germline (reference sequence). The V and J ends lost 1 base and 2 bases respectively, with 18 bases between them. The CDR3 coding sequence is TGCAGTGCTAGAGGGTGGTCGCAACCCTCTGCCTACGAGCAGTACTTC. Translating gives CSARGWSQPSAYEQYF.

This clonotype was counted ten times or more. The rearrangement links TRBV7-2 to TRBJ2-1; D may match TRBD1 or TRBD2 (6 bases each). The CDR3 runs 12 residues. Germline CDR1 and CDR2: SGHTA and FQGNSA. V dropped 3 bases and J dropped 12 bases, with 12 bases sitting between them. The CDR3, as DNA: TGTGCCAGCAGCTTTACGAAGGGGGGGCAGTTCTTC. Protein: CASSFTKGGQFF.

The table lists this clonotype with a few counts. The chain uses TRBV12-3 or TRBV12-4 and TRBJ1-2, with D tentatively TRBD1 (5 bases). Trimming shortened V by 6 bases and J by 8 bases, and 16 bases separated the two germline ends. The CDR3 has 13 residues. This CDR3 reads CASSYRQSRGYTF. The CDR3 coding sequence is TGTGCCAGCAGCTATAGACAGTCTCGGGGCTACACCTTC.

This clonotype was seen at least ten times. This chain links TRBV12-3 or TRBV12-4 with TRBJ2-7; 10 bases line up with TRBD1. This CDR3 comprises 16 residues. The V segment lost 6 bases and the J segment 4 bases; nucleotides outside the gene matches: 12. The CDR3 region has the DNA TGTGCCAGCAGCAAAAAAGGGACAGGGGTAGGGTACGAGCAGTACTTC. It encodes CASSKKGTGVGYEQYF.